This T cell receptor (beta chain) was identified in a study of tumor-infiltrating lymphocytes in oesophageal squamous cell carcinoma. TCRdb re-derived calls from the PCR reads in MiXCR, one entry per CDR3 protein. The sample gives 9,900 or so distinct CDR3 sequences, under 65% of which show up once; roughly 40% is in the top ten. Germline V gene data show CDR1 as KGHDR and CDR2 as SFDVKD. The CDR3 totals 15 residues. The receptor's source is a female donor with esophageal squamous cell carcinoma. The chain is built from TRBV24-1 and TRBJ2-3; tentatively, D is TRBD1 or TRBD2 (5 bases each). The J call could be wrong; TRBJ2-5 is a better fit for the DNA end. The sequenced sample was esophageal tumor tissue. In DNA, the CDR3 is TGTGCCACCAGTGATCCACGGGGCAGCGGCGAGACCCAGTACTTC. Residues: CATSDPRGSGETQYF.